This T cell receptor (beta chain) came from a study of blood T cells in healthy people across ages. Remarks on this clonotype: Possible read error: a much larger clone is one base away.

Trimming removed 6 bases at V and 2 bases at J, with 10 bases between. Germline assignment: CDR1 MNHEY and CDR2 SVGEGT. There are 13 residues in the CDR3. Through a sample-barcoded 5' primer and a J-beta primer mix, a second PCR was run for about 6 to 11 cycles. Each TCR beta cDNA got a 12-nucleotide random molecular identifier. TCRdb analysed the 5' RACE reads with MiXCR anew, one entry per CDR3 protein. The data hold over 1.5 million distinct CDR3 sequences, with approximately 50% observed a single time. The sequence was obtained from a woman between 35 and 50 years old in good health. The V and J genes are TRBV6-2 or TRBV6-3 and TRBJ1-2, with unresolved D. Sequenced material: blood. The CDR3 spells CASRTDGNYGYTF. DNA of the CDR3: TGTGCCAGCAGAACAGACGGAAACTATGGCTACACCTTC.